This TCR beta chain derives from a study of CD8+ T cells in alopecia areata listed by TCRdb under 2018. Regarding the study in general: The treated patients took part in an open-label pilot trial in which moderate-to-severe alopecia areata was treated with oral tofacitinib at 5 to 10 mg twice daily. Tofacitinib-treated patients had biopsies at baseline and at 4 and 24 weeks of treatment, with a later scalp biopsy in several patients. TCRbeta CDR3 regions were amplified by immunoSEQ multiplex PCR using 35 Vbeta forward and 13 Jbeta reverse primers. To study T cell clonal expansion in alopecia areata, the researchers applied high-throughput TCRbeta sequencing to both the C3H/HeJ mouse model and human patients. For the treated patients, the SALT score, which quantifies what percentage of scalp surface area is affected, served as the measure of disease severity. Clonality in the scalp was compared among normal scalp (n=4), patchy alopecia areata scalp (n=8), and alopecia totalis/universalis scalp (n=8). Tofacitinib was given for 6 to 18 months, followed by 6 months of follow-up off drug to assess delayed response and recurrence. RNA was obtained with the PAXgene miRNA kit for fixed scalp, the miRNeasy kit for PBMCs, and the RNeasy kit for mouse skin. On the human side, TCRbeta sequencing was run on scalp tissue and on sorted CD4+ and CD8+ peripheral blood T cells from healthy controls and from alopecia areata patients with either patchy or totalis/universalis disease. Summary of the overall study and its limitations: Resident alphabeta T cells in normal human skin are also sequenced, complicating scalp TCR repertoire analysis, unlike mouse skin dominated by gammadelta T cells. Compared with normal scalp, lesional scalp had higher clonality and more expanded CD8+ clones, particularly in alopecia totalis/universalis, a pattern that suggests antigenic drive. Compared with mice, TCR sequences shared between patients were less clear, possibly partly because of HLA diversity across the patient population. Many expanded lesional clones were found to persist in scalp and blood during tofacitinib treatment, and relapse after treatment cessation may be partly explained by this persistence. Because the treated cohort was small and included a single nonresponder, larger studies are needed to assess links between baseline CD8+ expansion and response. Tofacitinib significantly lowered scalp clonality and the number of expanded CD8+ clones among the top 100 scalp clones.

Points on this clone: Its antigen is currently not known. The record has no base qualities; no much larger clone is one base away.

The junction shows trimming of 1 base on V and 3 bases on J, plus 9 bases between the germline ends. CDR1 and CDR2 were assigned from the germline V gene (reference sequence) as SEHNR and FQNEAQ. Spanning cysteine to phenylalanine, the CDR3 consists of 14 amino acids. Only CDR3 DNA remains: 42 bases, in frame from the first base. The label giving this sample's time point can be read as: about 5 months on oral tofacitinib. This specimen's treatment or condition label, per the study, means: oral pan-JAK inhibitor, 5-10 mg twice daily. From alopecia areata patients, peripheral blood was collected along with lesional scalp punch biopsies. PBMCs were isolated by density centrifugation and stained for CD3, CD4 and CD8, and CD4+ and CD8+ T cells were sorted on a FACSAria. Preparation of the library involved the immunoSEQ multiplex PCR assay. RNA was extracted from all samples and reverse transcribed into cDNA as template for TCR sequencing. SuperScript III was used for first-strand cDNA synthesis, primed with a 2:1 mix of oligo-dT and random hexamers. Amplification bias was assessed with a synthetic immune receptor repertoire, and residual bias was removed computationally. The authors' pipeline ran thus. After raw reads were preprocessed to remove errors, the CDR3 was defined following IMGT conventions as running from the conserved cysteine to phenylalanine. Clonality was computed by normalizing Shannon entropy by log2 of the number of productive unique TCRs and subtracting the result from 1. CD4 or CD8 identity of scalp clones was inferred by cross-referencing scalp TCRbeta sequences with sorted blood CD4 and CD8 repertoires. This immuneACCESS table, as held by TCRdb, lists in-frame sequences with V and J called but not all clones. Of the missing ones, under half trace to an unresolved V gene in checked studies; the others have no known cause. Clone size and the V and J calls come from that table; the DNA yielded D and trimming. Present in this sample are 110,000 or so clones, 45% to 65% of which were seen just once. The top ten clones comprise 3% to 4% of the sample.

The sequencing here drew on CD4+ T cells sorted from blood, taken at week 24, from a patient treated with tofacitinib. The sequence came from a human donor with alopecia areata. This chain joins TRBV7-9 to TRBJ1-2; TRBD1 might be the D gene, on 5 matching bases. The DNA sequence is TGTGCCAGCAGCTTAGAACAGGCTGACTATGGCTACACCTTC. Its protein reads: CASSLEQADYGYTF.